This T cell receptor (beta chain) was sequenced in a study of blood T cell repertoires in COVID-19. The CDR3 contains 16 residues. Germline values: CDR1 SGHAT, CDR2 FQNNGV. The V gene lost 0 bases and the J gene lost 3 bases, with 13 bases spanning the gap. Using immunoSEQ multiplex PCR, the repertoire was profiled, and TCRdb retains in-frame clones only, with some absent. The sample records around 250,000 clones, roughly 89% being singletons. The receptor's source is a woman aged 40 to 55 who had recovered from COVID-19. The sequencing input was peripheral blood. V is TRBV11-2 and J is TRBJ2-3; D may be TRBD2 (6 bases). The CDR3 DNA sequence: TGTGCCAGCAGCTTAGACGTGATGGCGGGAACAGATACGCAGTATTTT. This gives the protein CASSLDVMAGTDTQYF.